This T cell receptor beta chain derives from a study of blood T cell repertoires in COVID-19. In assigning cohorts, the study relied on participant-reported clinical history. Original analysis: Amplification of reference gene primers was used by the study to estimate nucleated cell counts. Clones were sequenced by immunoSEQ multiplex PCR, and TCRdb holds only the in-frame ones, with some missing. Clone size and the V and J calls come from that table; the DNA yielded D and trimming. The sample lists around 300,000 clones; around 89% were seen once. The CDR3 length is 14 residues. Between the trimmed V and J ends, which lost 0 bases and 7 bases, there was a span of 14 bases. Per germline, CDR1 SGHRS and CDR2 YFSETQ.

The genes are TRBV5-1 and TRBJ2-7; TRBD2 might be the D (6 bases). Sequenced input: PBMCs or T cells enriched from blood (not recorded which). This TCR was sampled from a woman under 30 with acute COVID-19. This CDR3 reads CASSLVGGTREQYF. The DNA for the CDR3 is TGCGCCAGCAGCTTGGTTGGGGGGACGAGAGAGCAGTACTTC.